The clone carrying this T cell receptor beta chain was seen once. Its matching antigen is unknown. Per the germline V gene, CDR1 is SGHDT and CDR2 is YYEEEE. Trimming took 0 bases from V and 2 from J, leaving 14 bases between them. The length of the CDR3 is 17 residues. The source of the sample is a study of OX40 agonist ivuxolimab in advanced cancers. Study as a whole: In three patients, partial responses were observed, one with hepatocellular carcinoma and two with cutaneous melanoma.

Only in-frame clones appear in the TCRdb table, and some are missing; sequencing was by immunoSEQ multiplex PCR. The data contain around 90,000 clones, 80% to 90% of them seen just once; the ten biggest clones take up 6.5% to 9%. General observations from the study: Certain nonresponders additionally had low normalized T-cell clonal expansion.

The chain couples TRBV5-6 to TRBJ2-2, with D perhaps matching TRBD1 or TRBD2 (5 bases each). Sequenced here: CD4+ or CD8+ T cells sorted from blood, sampled in a trial of the OX40 agonist ivuxolimab. The sequence was collected from an adult with an advanced solid tumor such as melanoma, head and neck, liver or kidney cancer. CDR3 in amino acids: CASSLGGLAGNTGELFF. DNA for the CDR3: TGTGCCAGCAGCTTGGGGGGCCTAGCCGGCAACACCGGGGAGCTGTTTTTT.